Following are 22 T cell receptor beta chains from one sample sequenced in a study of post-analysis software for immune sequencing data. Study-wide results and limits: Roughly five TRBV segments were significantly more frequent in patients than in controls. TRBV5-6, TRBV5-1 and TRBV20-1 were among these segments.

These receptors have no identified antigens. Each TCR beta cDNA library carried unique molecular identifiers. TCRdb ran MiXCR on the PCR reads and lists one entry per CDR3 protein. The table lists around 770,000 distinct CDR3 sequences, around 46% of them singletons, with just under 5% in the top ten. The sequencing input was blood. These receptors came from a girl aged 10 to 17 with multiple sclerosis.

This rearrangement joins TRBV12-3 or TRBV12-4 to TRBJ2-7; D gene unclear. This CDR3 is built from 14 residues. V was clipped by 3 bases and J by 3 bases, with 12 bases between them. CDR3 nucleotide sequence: TGTGCCAGCAGTTTCGGTGCCGGATACTACGAGCAGTACTTC. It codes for CASSFGAGYYEQYF.

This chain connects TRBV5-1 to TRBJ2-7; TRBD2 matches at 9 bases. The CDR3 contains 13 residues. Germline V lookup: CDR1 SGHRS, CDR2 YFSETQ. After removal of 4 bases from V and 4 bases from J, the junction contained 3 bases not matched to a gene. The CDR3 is CASSPSGMYEQYF. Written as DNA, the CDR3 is TGCGCCAGCAGCCCTAGCGGGATGTACGAGCAGTACTTC.

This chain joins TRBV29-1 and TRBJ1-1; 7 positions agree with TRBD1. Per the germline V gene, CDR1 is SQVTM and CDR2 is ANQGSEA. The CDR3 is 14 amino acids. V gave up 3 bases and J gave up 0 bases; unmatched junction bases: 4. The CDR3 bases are TGCAGCGTTGATGTACAGGGGATGAACACTGAAGCTTTCTTT. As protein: CSVDVQGMNTEAFF.

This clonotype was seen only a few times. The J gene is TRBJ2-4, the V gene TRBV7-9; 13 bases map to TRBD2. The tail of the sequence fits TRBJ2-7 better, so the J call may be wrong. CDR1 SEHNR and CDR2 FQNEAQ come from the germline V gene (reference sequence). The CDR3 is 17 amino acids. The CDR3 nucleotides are TGTGCCAGCAGCGATAATCCCCCGGGACTAGCGGGACACGAGCAGTACTTC. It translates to CASSDNPPGLAGHEQYF.

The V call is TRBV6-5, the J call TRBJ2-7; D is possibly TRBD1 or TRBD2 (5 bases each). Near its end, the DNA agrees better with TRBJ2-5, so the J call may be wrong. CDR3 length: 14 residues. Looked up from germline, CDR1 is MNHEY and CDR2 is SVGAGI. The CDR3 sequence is CASSLGVVGETQYF. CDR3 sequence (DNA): TGTGCCAGCAGTTTGGGGGTCGTCGGGGAGACCCAGTACTTC.

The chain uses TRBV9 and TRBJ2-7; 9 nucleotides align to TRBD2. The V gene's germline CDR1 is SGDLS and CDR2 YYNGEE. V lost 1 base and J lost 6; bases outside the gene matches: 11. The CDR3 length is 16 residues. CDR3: CASSVSPGGLASEQYF. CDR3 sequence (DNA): TGTGCCAGCAGCGTAAGTCCAGGGGGACTAGCATCCGAGCAGTACTTC.

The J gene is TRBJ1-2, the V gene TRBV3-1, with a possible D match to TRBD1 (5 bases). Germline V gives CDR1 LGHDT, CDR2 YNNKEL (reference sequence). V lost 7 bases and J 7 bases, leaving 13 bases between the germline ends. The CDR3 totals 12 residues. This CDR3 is CASTRVGGGYTF. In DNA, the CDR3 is TGTGCCAGCACCCGGGTTGGGGGTGGCTACACCTTC.

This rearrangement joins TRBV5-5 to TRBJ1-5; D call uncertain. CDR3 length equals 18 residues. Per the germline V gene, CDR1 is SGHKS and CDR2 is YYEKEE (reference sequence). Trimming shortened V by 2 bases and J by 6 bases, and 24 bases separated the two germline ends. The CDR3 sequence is CASSLGLKGQAAGQPQHF. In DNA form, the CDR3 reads TGTGCCAGCAGCTTAGGGTTAAAGGGCCAGGCGGCAGGTCAGCCCCAGCATTTT.

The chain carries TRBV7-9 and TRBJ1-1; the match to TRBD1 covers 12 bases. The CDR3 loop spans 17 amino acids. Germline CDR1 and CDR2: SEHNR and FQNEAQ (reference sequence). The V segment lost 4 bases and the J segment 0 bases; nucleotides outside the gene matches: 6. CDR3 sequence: CASSSLGQGAMNTEAFF. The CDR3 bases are TGTGCCAGCAGCTCCCTGGGACAGGGGGCAATGAACACTGAAGCTTTCTTT.

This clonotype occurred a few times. The CDR3 DNA reads as TGTGCCAGCAGCGTAGACGTTTTGAGGGGCGATGGCTACACCTTC. Protein: CASSVDVLRGDGYTF. The chain has TRBV9 and TRBJ1-2, with D tentatively TRBD1 (5 bases). This CDR3 comprises 15 residues. Germline V gives CDR1 SGDLS, CDR2 YYNGEE. The germline V and J ends were trimmed by 0 bases and 6 bases, with 15 bases remaining between them.

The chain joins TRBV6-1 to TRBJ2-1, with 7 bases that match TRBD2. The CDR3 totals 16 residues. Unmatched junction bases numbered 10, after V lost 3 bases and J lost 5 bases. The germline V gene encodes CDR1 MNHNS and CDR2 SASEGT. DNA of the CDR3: TGTGCCAGCAGTGAGAGCGGGACGCGTCTAAACAATGAGCAGTTCTTC. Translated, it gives CASSESGTRLNNEQFF.

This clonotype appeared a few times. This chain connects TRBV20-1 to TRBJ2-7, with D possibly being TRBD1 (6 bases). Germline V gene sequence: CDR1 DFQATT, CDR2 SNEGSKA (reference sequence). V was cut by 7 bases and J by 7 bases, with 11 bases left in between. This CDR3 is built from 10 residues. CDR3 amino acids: CSVLRGEQYF. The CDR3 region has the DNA TGCAGTGTCCTGAGGGGGGAGCAGTACTTC.

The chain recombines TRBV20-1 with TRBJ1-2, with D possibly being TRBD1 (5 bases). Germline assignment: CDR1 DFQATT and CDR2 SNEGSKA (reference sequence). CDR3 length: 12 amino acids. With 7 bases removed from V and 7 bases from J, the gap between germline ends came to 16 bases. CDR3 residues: CSGLGGGAGYTF. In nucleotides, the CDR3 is TGCAGTGGCCTCGGCGGGGGTGCTGGCTACACCTTC.

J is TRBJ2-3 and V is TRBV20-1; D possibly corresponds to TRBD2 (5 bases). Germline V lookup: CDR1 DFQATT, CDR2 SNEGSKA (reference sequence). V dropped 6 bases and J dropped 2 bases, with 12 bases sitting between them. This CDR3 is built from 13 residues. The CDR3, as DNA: TGCAGTGCCGAACGAGGGTCCACAGATACGCAGTATTTT. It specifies CSAERGSTDTQYF.

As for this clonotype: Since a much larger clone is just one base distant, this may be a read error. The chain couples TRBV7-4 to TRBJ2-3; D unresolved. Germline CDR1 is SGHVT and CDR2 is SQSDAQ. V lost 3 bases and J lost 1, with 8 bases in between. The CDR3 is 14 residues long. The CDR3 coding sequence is TGTGCCAGCAGCTTCGGCATAGGCACAGATACGCAGTATTTT. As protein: CASSFGIGTDTQYF.

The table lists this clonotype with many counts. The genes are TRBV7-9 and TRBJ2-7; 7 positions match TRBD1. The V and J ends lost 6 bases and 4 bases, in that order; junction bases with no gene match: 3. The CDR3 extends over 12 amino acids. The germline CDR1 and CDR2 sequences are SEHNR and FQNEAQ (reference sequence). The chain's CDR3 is CASSSTGYEQYF. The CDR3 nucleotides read TGTGCCAGCAGTTCGACAGGGTACGAGCAGTACTTC.

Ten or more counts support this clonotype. CDR3 in amino acids: CASSLGSGDTQYF. CDR3 nucleotide sequence: TGTGCCAGCAGTTTGGGTAGTGGGGATACGCAGTATTTT. The V and J genes are TRBV7-2 and TRBJ2-3, with D unresolved. Germline V gives CDR1 SGHTA, CDR2 FQGNSA. V was shortened by 6 bases and J by 6 bases, with 13 bases between the two germline ends. The CDR3 has 13 residues.

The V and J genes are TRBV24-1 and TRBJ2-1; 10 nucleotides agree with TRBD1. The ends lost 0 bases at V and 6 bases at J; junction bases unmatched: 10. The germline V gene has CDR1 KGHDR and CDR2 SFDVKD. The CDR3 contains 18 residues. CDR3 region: CATSDLPGQGTRSNEQFF. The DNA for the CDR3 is TGTGCCACCAGTGATTTGCCGGGACAGGGGACAAGGTCCAATGAGCAGTTCTTC.

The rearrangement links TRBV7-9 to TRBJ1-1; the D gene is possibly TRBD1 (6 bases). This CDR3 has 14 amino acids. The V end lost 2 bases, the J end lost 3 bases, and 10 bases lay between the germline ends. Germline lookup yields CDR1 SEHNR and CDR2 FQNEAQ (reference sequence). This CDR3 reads CASSLKGGDTEAFF. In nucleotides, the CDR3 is TGTGCCAGCAGCTTAAAGGGGGGCGACACTGAAGCTTTCTTT.

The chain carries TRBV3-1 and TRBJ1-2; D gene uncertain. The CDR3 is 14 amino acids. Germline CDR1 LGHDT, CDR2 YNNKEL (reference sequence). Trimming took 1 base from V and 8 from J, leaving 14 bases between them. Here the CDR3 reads CASSQGKHTRGYTF. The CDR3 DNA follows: TGTGCCAGCAGCCAAGGGAAGCACACCCGAGGCTACACCTTC.

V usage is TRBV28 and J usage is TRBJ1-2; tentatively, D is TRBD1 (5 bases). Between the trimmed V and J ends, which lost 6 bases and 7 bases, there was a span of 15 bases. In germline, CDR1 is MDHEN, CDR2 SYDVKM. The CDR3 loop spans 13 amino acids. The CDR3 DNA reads TGTGCCAGCAGCCCTAGGACATGGGCTGGCTACACCTTC. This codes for CASSPRTWAGYTF.

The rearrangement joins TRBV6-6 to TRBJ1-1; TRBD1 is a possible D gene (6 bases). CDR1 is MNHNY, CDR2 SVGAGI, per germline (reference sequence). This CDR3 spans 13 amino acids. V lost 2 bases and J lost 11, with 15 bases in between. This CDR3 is CASSYGRGPGAFF. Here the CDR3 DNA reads TGTGCCAGCAGTTACGGTCGGGGGCCAGGGGCTTTCTTT.